What follows are 2 T cell receptor beta chains derived from one specimen sequenced in a study of T cells after yellow fever vaccination. TCRdb used MiXCR to reprocess the 5' RACE reads, holding one entry per CDR3 protein. The repertoire holds 250,000 to 350,000 distinct CDR3 sequences, with around 6.8% as singletons. This specimen was PBMCs, taken roughly 47 days after the first yellow fever vaccination. These receptors originate from a man aged 18 to 29 who received the YFV17D yellow fever vaccine.

The CDR3 here is CASSLTASNYGYTF. CDR3 in DNA: TGCGCCAGCAGCCTGACAGCATCTAACTATGGCTACACCTTC. This chain links TRBV5-1 with TRBJ1-2; a possible D gene is TRBD1 (5 bases). Germline V gives CDR1 SGHRS, CDR2 YFSETQ. V lost 4 bases and J lost 0, with 10 bases in between. The CDR3 contains 14 residues.

This clonotype was counted ten times or more. This chain uses TRBV7-3 with TRBJ2-3; 7 bases map to TRBD2. The ends lost 5 bases at V and 0 bases at J; junction bases unmatched: 5. In germline, CDR1 is SGHTA, CDR2 FQGTGA. This CDR3 region has 15 residues. CDR3 loop: CASSLRLASTDTQYF. As DNA, the CDR3 is TGTGCCAGCAGCCTGCGACTAGCAAGCACAGATACGCAGTATTTT.